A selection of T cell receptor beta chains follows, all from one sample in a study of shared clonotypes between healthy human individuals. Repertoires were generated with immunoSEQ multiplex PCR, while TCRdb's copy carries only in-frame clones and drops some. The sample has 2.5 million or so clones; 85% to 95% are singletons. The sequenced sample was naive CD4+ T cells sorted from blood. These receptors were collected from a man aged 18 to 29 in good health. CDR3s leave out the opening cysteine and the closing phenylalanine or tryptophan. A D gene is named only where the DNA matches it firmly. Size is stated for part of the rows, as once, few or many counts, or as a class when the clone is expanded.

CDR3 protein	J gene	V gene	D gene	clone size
ASSPLQGSYNEQF	TRBJ2-1	TRBV18	NA	NA
ASSPNARQPLYNSPLH	TRBJ1-6	TRBV18	NA	NA
ASSEQESYGYT	TRBJ1-2	TRBV2	NA	NA
ASSRDRANEQY	TRBJ2-7	TRBV13	TRBD1	NA
ASRSSTNEKLF	TRBJ1-4	TRBV5-1	NA	once
ASSLVVAGGNEQF	TRBJ2-1	TRBV6-6	TRBD1	NA
ASSSDLGAGTDTQY	TRBJ2-3	TRBV5-1	NA	NA
ASIPSADSIINTIY	TRBJ1-3	TRBV28	NA	NA
ASSIGQKNEKLF	TRBJ1-4	TRBV19	NA	NA
ASSLGGTGSGYEQY	TRBJ2-7	TRBV7-7	TRBD1	NA
ASSPGTENSPLH	TRBJ1-6	TRBV4-1	NA	few
ASSYGGHRNSPLH	TRBJ1-6	TRBV6-5	NA	NA
ASSSTGSTGELF	TRBJ2-2	TRBV2	NA	NA
ASRSQGISNEQF	TRBJ2-1	TRBV28	NA	NA
ASSVADWTGGLGYT	TRBJ1-2	TRBV9	TRBD1	NA
ASSSAGGPGNEQF	TRBJ2-1	TRBV5-4	TRBD2	NA
ASSLEWRDRIILALH	TRBJ1-6	TRBV27	TRBD1	NA
ASSIGPSYEQY	TRBJ2-7	TRBV19	NA	NA
ASSIWGREN	TRBJ2-7	TRBV19	NA	NA
SVAGFNTEAF	TRBJ1-1	TRBV29-1	NA	few
ASSPAVHTDTQY	TRBJ2-3	TRBV18	NA	NA
ASSPGHGGFGRRGTDTQY	TRBJ2-3	TRBV27	NA	NA
ASSSLSGYNEQF	TRBJ2-1	TRBV7-2	NA	once
SVGGGRLSSEAF	TRBJ1-1	TRBV29-1	NA	NA
AWSVGLISYEQY	TRBJ2-7	TRBV30	NA	NA
ASSPPSLPRQF	TRBJ2-1	TRBV5-6	NA	NA
ASSLDRTGVRETQY	TRBJ2-5	TRBV18	TRBD1	NA
ATSKNPGTGGHEQY	TRBJ2-7	TRBV15	TRBD1	NA
ASSPRQLSNTGELF	TRBJ2-2	TRBV7-2	NA	NA
ASRRQGREQY	TRBJ2-7	TRBV6-5	TRBD1	NA
ASSLRSAHYGYT	TRBJ1-2	TRBV19	NA	NA
ASSLTSYPSYNEQF	TRBJ2-1	TRBV2	NA	NA